The present entry profiles one T cell receptor (beta chain) with its context. What it recognizes is unknown. These data belong to a study of cytomegalovirus exposure and HLA in healthy donors. Trimming removed 0 bases at V and 6 bases at J, with 10 bases between. CDR1 is SGHRS and CDR2 is YFSETQ in the germline V gene. CDR3 size: 14 residues. Findings of the study overall: Sequences of the TCR beta chain were said to predict the HLA-A and HLA-B alleles of most subjects accurately. By a later analysis, the bulk of CMV-associated TCR beta chains appeared HLA-restricted.

A multiplex PCR was run with 60 Vbeta primers and 13 Jbeta primers. Sequenced by immunoSEQ multiplex PCR; TCRdb stores in-frame clones only, minus some. The sample lists about 300,000 clones, roughly 90% occurring once. Sequencing used PBMCs. The J gene is TRBJ2-4, the V gene TRBV5-1, with TRBD2 as a possible D gene (5 bases). The TCR sequence derives from a man in his forties in good health and CMV-seropositive. The CDR3 DNA follows: TGCGCCAGCAGCTTGGAGGCAGAGGGAAACATTCAGTACTTC. This gives the protein CASSLEAEGNIQYF.